The T cell receptor beta chain described here comes from a study of T cell responses to AZD1222 COVID-19 vaccine. Pooled samples include second doses given at about 4 or 12 weeks. Per the germline V gene, CDR1 is SGHNT and CDR2 is YYREEE (reference sequence). The CDR3 is 15 residues long. V shed 4 bases, J shed 2 bases, and the junction held 5 bases outside the gene matches. As for this clone: Its target is not known.

Assay: immunoSEQ multiplex PCR; the TCRdb copy retains only in-frame clones and omits some. Among approximately 150,000 clones, about 90% were seen once, and the ten largest hold 1.5% to 2%. Overall study results and limits: Every sample of the repertoires postdated the peak T cell response.

Sequenced here: peripheral blood, sampled 28 days after the second AZD1222 dose. The TCR originated in an adult who received the AZD1222 COVID-19 vaccine. The rearrangement links TRBV5-4 to TRBJ2-3; TRBD2 aligns across 9 bases. The CDR3 protein is CASSPSGGHTDTQYF. For the CDR3, the DNA is TGTGCCAGCAGCCCGAGCGGGGGGCACACAGATACGCAGTATTTT.